These 30 T cell receptor beta chains originate from one sample sequenced in a study of spatial heterogeneity in lung cancer. TCRdb re-derived calls from the 5' RACE reads in MiXCR, one entry per CDR3 protein. Among over 9,500 distinct CDR3 sequences listed, roughly 3.6% were seen once. Time point of the sample: sample taken at primary tumor resection. The study sequenced unsorted whole RNA from tumor, nontumor lung or frozen PBMC. The specimen comprised PBMCs, sampled at surgery. These TCRs come from a female donor with early-stage non-small cell lung cancer.

This clonotype was observed many times. As an off-target read in a library built for alpha chains, this beta chain has a frequency of little significance. The genes are TRBV2 and TRBJ2-1; 7 nucleotides match TRBD1. Germline V CDR1 and CDR2: SNHLY, FYNNEI. The CDR3 spans 14 residues. The J segment lost 6 bases and the V segment lost 6 bases, leaving 8 bases of the junction unmatched. In DNA form, the CDR3 reads TGTGCCAGCAGACTGGGACAGACCATCAATGAGCAGTTCTTC. Its translation: CASRLGQTINEQFF.

This clonotype has ten or more counts. This beta chain is an off-target read within a library intended for alpha chains, so its frequency means little. V usage is TRBV27 and J usage is TRBJ1-5; D uncertain. The germline V gene encodes CDR1 MNHEY and CDR2 SMNVEV (reference sequence). Trimming pared 0 bases from V and 0 bases from J, leaving 6 bases between. The length of the CDR3 is 15 residues. CDR3 sequence: CASSLSGYSNQPQHF. The CDR3 nucleotides are TGTGCCAGCAGTTTATCAGGGTATAGCAATCAGCCCCAGCATTTT.

This clonotype was recorded at least ten times. The library was built for alpha chains, so this beta chain is an off-target read and its size means little. The chain is built from TRBV4-2 and TRBJ2-7; D remains unclear. V shed 0 bases and J shed 4 bases, with 13 bases lying between them. The length of the CDR3 is 15 residues. CDR1 and CDR2 from the germline V gene are LGHNA and YNFKEQ. The CDR3 is CASSQDQGQTYEQYF. The CDR3 region has the DNA TGTGCCAGCAGCCAAGATCAAGGCCAAACTTACGAGCAGTACTTC.

This clonotype has a count of ten or more. Because the library targeted alpha chains, this beta chain is an off-target read whose size means little. This chain uses TRBV27 with TRBJ2-1, with 9 nucleotides matching TRBD2. Germline trimming cut 2 bases from V and 6 bases from J; bases unmatched to any gene: 5. This CDR3 is built from 15 residues. Per germline, CDR1 MNHEY and CDR2 SMNVEV (reference sequence). CDR3 sequence (DNA): TGTGCCAGCAGTTTAAACCGCGGGAGGGGCAATGAGCAGTTCTTC. This sequence encodes CASSLNRGRGNEQFF.

This clonotype was found many times. This beta chain came through as a stray read in a library set up for alpha chains, and its size says little. The chain uses TRBV5-5 and TRBJ2-7, with D perhaps matching TRBD1 (6 bases). CDR3 length: 14 residues. Germline V gene data show CDR1 as SGHKS and CDR2 as YYEKEE (reference sequence). Trimming took 0 bases from V and 4 from J, leaving 11 bases between them. The CDR3 nucleotides read TGTGCCAGCAGCTTGGAAGGCAGGGGTTACGAGCAGTACTTC. This gives the protein CASSLEGRGYEQYF.

This clonotype was counted ten times or more. For a library built for alpha chains, this beta chain is a stray read; little rests on its size. The chain combines TRBV7-8 with TRBJ2-7; TRBD1 matches at 8 bases. V gave up 4 bases and J gave up 6 bases; unmatched junction bases: 20. Germline V gene sequence: CDR1 SGHVS, CDR2 FQNEAQ. The CDR3 has 18 residues. Here the CDR3 reads CASSSARDPGQVSSEQYF. As DNA, the CDR3 is TGTGCCAGCAGCTCCGCCCGCGACCCGGGACAGGTCTCGAGCGAGCAGTACTTC.

The sample holds many counts of this clonotype. The library was built for alpha chains, so this beta chain is an off-target read and its size means little. V is TRBV10-3 and J is TRBJ2-1; TRBD1 matches 8 bases. The germline CDR1 and CDR2 sequences are ENHRY and SYGVKD. The trim removed 6 bases at V and 7 bases at J, leaving 11 bases unmatched. The CDR3 sequence is 15 residues long. The CDR3 coding sequence is TGTGCCATCAGCCCCCAGGGGGCGGTGGGAAATGAGCAGTTCTTC. Translating it yields CAISPQGAVGNEQFF.

Ten or more counts support this clonotype. A library made for alpha chains picked up this beta chain off target, so its size means little. The chain uses TRBV25-1 and TRBJ2-5; D is unresolved. V was cut by 8 bases and J by 2 bases, with 9 bases left in between. Looked up from germline, CDR1 is MGHDK and CDR2 is SYGVNS. CDR3 length equals 12 residues. The CDR3 DNA sequence: TGTGCCAGCCACCGAGGTCAAGAGACCCAGTACTTC. It translates to CASHRGQETQYF.

Many counts were recorded for this clonotype. This beta chain lies outside the target of a library built for alpha chains; its clone size means little. The rearrangement links TRBV19 to TRBJ2-7, with 10 bases matching TRBD1. Trimming at V came to 3 bases and at J to 4 bases, leaving 3 bases not matched to a gene. The CDR3 runs 14 residues. Germline V lookup: CDR1 LNHDA, CDR2 SQIVND (reference sequence). The CDR3 reads CASSIGTGAYEQYF. CDR3 bases: TGTGCCAGTAGTATCGGGACAGGGGCGTACGAGCAGTACTTC.

This clonotype was seen many times. This beta chain was picked up by a library intended for alpha chains and is off target, so its count carries little meaning. The CDR3 protein is CASSLRSLGEQYF. In DNA form, the CDR3 reads TGTGCCAGCAGTTTGCGGAGCCTTGGCGAGCAGTACTTC. V is TRBV28 and J is TRBJ2-7; no firm D call. V was shortened by 3 bases and J by 6 bases, with 12 bases between the two germline ends. The CDR3 extends over 13 amino acids. Germline CDR1 reads MDHEN; CDR2 reads SYDVKM.

This clonotype was counted between two and nine times. The library was prepared for alpha chains; this beta chain is a stray read, so its frequency means little. V gene TRBV12-3 or TRBV12-4 combines with J gene TRBJ2-3, with TRBD2 identical over 13 bases. The V segment lost 5 bases and the J segment 11 bases; nucleotides outside the gene matches: 7. This CDR3 has 14 residues. CDR3 sequence reads: CASSPTSGGMMQYF. Written as DNA, the CDR3 is TGTGCCAGCAGTCCGACTAGCGGGGGGATGATGCAGTATTTT.

This clonotype has a count of ten or more. This beta chain is an unintended read in a library built for alpha chains; its size means little. The chain has TRBV25-1 and TRBJ1-5, with a weak D call TRBD1 (5 bases). The CDR3 consists of 19 residues. The germline gives CDR1 MGHDK, CDR2 SYGVNS. The ends were cut back, 2 bases at V and 0 bases at J, with 20 bases in the middle. Written as DNA, the CDR3 is TGTGCCAGCAGTGAAGAGACAGCGGCCGGACTCTTTAGCAATCAGCCCCAGCATTTT. Its protein is CASSEETAAGLFSNQPQHF.

The table lists this clonotype with many counts. As an off-target read in a library built for alpha chains, this beta chain has a frequency of little significance. The chain couples TRBV3-1 to TRBJ2-7; TRBD2 matches at 11 bases. J was trimmed by 1 base and V by 1 base; bases with no gene match: 0. The CDR3 spans 15 residues. CDR1 LGHDT and CDR2 YNNKEL come from the germline V gene (reference sequence). CDR3 DNA: TGTGCCAGCAGCCAAGGGACTAGCGGGTCCTACGAGCAGTACTTC. Its translation is CASSQGTSGSYEQYF.

This clonotype was observed a few times. Little can be read into the size of this beta chain, an off-target read in a library designed for alpha chains. The V call is TRBV5-3, the J call TRBJ2-7, with D unresolved. TRBV5-3 qualifies as an ORF whose function is uncertain. Trimming shortened V by 0 bases and J by 0 bases, and 13 bases separated the two germline ends. This CDR3 has 16 residues. The CDR3 nucleotides read TGTGCCAGAAGCTTGGAGGGTCGCGAATACTCCTACGAGCAGTACTTC. It is translated as CARSLEGREYSYEQYF.

This clonotype occurred many times. This beta chain was picked up by a library intended for alpha chains and is off target, so its count carries little meaning. The V and J genes are TRBV4-3 and TRBJ2-2, with D possibly TRBD2 on 5 matching bases. Deletions cut 0 bases from V and 0 bases from J, with 11 bases between. CDR1 and CDR2 from the germline V gene are LGHNA and YSLEER. The CDR3 consists of 17 residues. As DNA, the CDR3 is TGCGCCAGCAGCCAAGATTATGGAGGCGCGAACACCGGGGAGCTGTTTTTT. The encoded protein is CASSQDYGGANTGELFF.

As regards this clonotype: A much larger clone differs by one base, so this may be a read error. The library was built for alpha chains, so this beta chain is an off-target read and its size means little. This chain connects TRBV5-6 to TRBJ2-7; perhaps TRBD2 as D (6 bases). Per the germline V gene, CDR1 is SGHDT and CDR2 is YYEEEE. This CDR3 comprises 14 residues. V lost 0 bases, J lost 1 base, and 8 bases lay in between. CDR3 sequence reads: CASSLDAGSYEQYF. Written as DNA, the CDR3 is TGTGCCAGCAGCTTGGACGCGGGGTCCTACGAGCAGTACTTC.

This clonotype was counted many times. This beta chain appears as a stray read in a library generated for alpha chains; its size is not informative. V is TRBV4-3 and J is TRBJ2-1, with no clear D. V was trimmed by 0 bases and J by 1 base, leaving 7 bases between them. Germline V CDR1 and CDR2: LGHNA, YSLEER. The CDR3 sequence is 15 residues long. CDR3 DNA: TGCGCCAGCAGCCAAGATAGACGGTCCTACAATGAGCAGTTCTTC. This codes for CASSQDRRSYNEQFF.

Worth noting for this clonotype: This beta chain appears as a stray read in a library generated for alpha chains; its size is not informative. V usage is TRBV11-1 and J usage is TRBJ2-7; TRBD1 agrees at 11 bases. The V gene end was trimmed by 5 bases and the J gene end by 2 bases; junction bases not matched to a gene: 5. Germline V gene sequence: CDR1 SGHAT, CDR2 FQDESV (reference sequence). CDR3 length: 15 residues. This chain's CDR3 is CASSRGQGDPYEQYF. The CDR3 DNA follows: TGTGCCAGCAGCCGGGGACAGGGGGACCCCTACGAGCAGTACTTC.

This clonotype is large (0.1 to 1%) within its sample. As an off-target read in a library built for alpha chains, this beta chain has a frequency of little significance. This chain links TRBV4-3 with TRBJ2-7; 8 bases match TRBD1. Unmatched junction bases numbered 6, after V lost 4 bases and J lost 7 bases. This CDR3 spans 13 amino acids. Germline V gene lookup returns CDR1 LGHNA and CDR2 YSLEER. The CDR3 DNA follows: TGCGCCAGCAGCCCACGGACAGGGCGAGAGCAGTACTTC. Its translation is CASSPRTGREQYF.

This clonotype was seen ten or more times. This beta chain represents an off-target read in a library built for alpha chains; its size is of limited meaning. The gene calls are TRBV20-1 and TRBJ2-7, with a tentative D call TRBD1 (6 bases). Germline values: CDR1 DFQATT, CDR2 SNEGSKA (reference sequence). There are 14 residues in the CDR3. V was cut by 0 bases and J by 5 bases, with 14 bases left in between. The CDR3 coding sequence is TGCAGTGCTAGAGATGGGGCAGGGGTGCACGAGCAGTACTTC. Protein sequence: CSARDGAGVHEQYF.

Concerning this clonotype: This beta chain slipped into a library made for alpha chains as a stray read, so its size is not meaningful. This chain uses TRBV20-1 with TRBJ2-7, with 12 nucleotides matching TRBD2. CDR3 length equals 14 residues. The ends lost 6 bases at V and 2 bases at J; junction bases unmatched: 5. Looked up from germline, CDR1 is DFQATT and CDR2 is SNEGSKA (reference sequence). The CDR3: CSALLAGGAYEQYF. DNA of the CDR3: TGCAGTGCGCTTCTAGCGGGAGGGGCCTACGAGCAGTACTTC.

This clonotype was recorded many times. Because the library targeted alpha chains, this beta chain is an off-target read whose size means little. This chain uses TRBV5-1 with TRBJ2-5, with 9 positions matching TRBD2. The CDR3 spans 16 residues. V dropped 5 bases and J dropped 1; count of bases not matched to a gene: 9. CDR1 is SGHRS and CDR2 is YFSETQ in the germline V gene. CDR3 sequence (DNA): TGCGCCAGCAGGAAGTCTAGCGGGGCACGCCAAGAGACCCAGTACTTC. It specifies CASRKSSGARQETQYF.

Concerning this clonotype itself: The size of this beta chain means little, since it is a stray read in a library made for alpha chains. The chain is built from TRBV6-2 or TRBV6-3 and TRBJ2-3, with D perhaps TRBD2 (7 bases). Germline V gene lookup returns CDR1 MNHEY and CDR2 SVGEGT. The CDR3 sequence is 16 residues long. V lost 6 bases, J lost 5 bases, and 21 bases lay in between. The CDR3 protein is CASRDDRGAALDTQYF. CDR3 coding DNA: TGTGCCAGCAGAGACGATCGGGGGGCCGCCTTAGATACGCAGTATTTT.

In its sample, this clonotype was seen many times. This beta chain turned up in a library designed for alpha chains; as an off-target read, its abundance says little. CDR3 amino acids: CSARDRGGTSGMVRYEQYF. CDR3 nucleotides: TGCAGTGCTAGAGATAGAGGAGGGACTAGCGGGATGGTTCGGTACGAGCAGTACTTC. The chain combines TRBV20-1 with TRBJ2-7; 13 bases line up with TRBD2. Unmatched junction bases numbered 15, after V lost 0 bases and J lost 4 bases. Per the germline V gene, CDR1 is DFQATT and CDR2 is SNEGSKA (reference sequence). The CDR3 runs to 19 residues.

This clonotype was counted at least ten times. This beta chain appears as a stray read in a library generated for alpha chains; its size is not informative. The chain employs TRBV9 and TRBJ1-3, with D possibly TRBD1 on 6 matching bases. In germline, CDR1 is SGDLS, CDR2 YYNGEE. The length of the CDR3 is 15 residues. V lost 0 bases and J lost 1, with 8 bases in between. CDR3 loop: CASSVGQGSGNTIYF. The DNA of the CDR3 is TGTGCCAGCAGCGTAGGGCAGGGGTCTGGAAACACCATATATTTT.

This clonotype has ten or more counts. With the library built for alpha chains, this beta chain is off target and its frequency is not meaningful. The gene calls are TRBV7-9 and TRBJ1-1; TRBD1 matches at 7 bases. CDR3 length: 14 residues. Germline loops: CDR1 SEHNR, CDR2 FQNEAQ (reference sequence). With V trimmed by 5 bases and J by 5 bases, 8 bases remained unmatched. The CDR3 DNA reads TGTGCCAGCAGCACAAGACAGGGTCGAACTGAAGCTTTCTTT. Its translation: CASSTRQGRTEAFF.

This clonotype was observed at least ten times. This beta chain was picked up by a library intended for alpha chains and is off target, so its count carries little meaning. This rearrangement joins TRBV6-5 to TRBJ2-3; D is undetermined. Trimming took off 5 bases at V and 6 bases at J, with 9 bases between the two ends. This CDR3 has 12 amino acids. Germline V gene lookup returns CDR1 MNHEY and CDR2 SVGAGI. DNA for the CDR3: TGTGCCAGCAGTACCCCCGGGGATACGCAGTATTTT. It translates to CASSTPGDTQYF.

This clonotype was observed at least ten times. In a library made to pick up alpha chains, this beta chain is a stray read with a size that means little. The CDR3 nucleotides are TGTGCCAGCAGTACAGCGGGAGGGGGCTACGAGCAGTACTTC. This encodes CASSTAGGGYEQYF. The chain combines TRBV12-3 or TRBV12-4 with TRBJ2-7; 10 bases are shared with TRBD2. J lost 3 bases, V lost 5 bases, and 4 bases had no gene match. The CDR3 has 14 residues.

Only a few counts were recorded for this clonotype. Found in a library prepared for alpha chains, this beta chain is an off-target read, and its abundance has little meaning. The chain joins TRBV7-8 to TRBJ1-5; D is unresolved. The V and J ends lost 0 bases and 7 bases respectively, with 4 bases between them. The length of the CDR3 is 12 residues. Per germline, CDR1 SGHVS and CDR2 FQNEAQ. CDR3 in DNA: TGTGCCAGCAGCTTAGCGGGGCAGCCCCAGCATTTT. Translation gives CASSLAGQPQHF.

This clonotype was observed many times. The library was designed around alpha chains, so this beta chain is a stray read whose abundance carries little weight. The chain couples TRBV7-6 to TRBJ2-3; D is ambiguous. V gave up 2 bases and J gave up 0 bases, with 9 bases separating them. The CDR3 covers 15 residues. The germline V gene encodes CDR1 SGHVS and CDR2 FNYEAQ. CDR3 protein: CASSLRPSSTDTQYF. CDR3 DNA sequence: TGTGCCAGCAGCTTAAGGCCTTCTAGCACAGATACGCAGTATTTT.